Detailed here is one T cell receptor (beta chain). Its antigen is not known. The entry originates in a study of monozygotic twins with inflammatory bowel disease. Study results and limitations: No difference in repertoire similarity was seen between concordant and discordant twins, possibly because power was limited. Added variability in patient repertoires may stem from differing immunosuppressive treatments.

Germline lookup yields CDR1 SGHTA and CDR2 FQGNSA. This CDR3 spans 14 amino acids. From its re-call of the 5' RACE reads, TCRdb lists each CDR3 protein once, without DNA. In total, the table holds 200,000 to 250,000 distinct CDR3 sequences. The source of this sequence is a human donor with ulcerative colitis or Crohn's disease, or a healthy co-twin of an affected twin (not recorded which). The sequencing input was blood. V is TRBV7-2 and J is TRBJ2-3. This CDR3 is CASSLSELARTQYF. Combining the CDR3 with reference TRBV7-2 and TRBJ2-3 gives the whole variable domain GAGVSQSPSNKVTEKGKDVELRCDPISGHTALYWYRQSLGQGLEFLIYFQGNSAPDKSGLPSDRFSAERTGGSVSTLTIQRTQQEDSAVYLCASSLSELARTQYFGPGTRLTVL.